This TCR beta chain was sequenced during a study of radiotherapy plus CTLA-4 blockade in lung cancer. Study-wide context: Objective responses emerged in roughly 20% of patients, and 30% to 40% attained disease control.

Study-wide points: Once radiotherapy plus ipilimumab had been given, TCR clones derived from tumor expanded in blood.

Notes on this clone: Its specificity is unknown.

This table comes from immunoSEQ multiplex PCR, and its TCRdb copy is limited to in-frame clones, with some not included. The table records 60,000 to 65,000 clones, approximately 77% of them present only once. The TCR was taken from a human donor with non-small cell lung cancer who had a complete response to radiotherapy plus ipilimumab. This specimen consisted of peripheral blood, obtained from a patient treated with radiotherapy plus ipilimumab.

The CDR3 bases are TGTGCCAGTAGTGGGAGTACTAGCACAGATACGCAGTATTTT. It specifies CASSGSTSTDTQYF. This chain uses TRBV19 with TRBJ2-3, with D possibly being TRBD2 (5 bases). The ends were cut back, 5 bases at V and 0 bases at J, with 9 bases in the middle. The CDR3 loop spans 14 amino acids. The germline CDR1 and CDR2 sequences are LNHDA and SQIVND (reference sequence).